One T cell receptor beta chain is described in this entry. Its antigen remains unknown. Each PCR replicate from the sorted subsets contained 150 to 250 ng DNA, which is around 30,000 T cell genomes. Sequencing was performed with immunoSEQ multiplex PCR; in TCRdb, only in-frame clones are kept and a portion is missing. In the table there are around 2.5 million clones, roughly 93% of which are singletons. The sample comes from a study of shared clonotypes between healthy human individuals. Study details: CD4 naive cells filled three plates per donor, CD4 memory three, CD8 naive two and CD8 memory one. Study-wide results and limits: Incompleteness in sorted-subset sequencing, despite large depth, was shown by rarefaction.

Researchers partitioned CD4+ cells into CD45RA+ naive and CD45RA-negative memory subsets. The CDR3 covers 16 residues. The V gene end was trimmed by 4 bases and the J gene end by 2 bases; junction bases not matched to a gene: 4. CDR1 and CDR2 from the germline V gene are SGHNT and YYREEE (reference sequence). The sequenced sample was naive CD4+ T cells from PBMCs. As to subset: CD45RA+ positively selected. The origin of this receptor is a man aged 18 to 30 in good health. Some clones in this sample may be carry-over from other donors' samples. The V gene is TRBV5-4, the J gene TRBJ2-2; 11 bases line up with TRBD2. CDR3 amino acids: CASSTGTSGNTGELFF. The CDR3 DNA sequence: TGTGCCAGCAGCACCGGGACTAGCGGCAACACCGGGGAGCTGTTTTTT.